This TCR beta chain was sequenced for a study of human T cells and chemical hapten exposure. The study, taken as a whole, reports: TCRs whose frequency exceeded 1 in 1000 remained the same following DPC sensitization. A positive correlation with patch test score was found for PT1 expanded TCR counts. Donors were affected by alopecia, so their immune reaction might vary from that of healthy individuals.

This clonotype was counted many times. Its antigen is not identified. For the library, individual cDNA molecules each received unique molecular identifiers. MiXCR was run by TCRdb on the RACE reads, yielding one entry per CDR3 protein. The data hold tens of thousands of distinct CDR3 sequences, with 12% observed a single time. The CDR3 length is 19 residues. After removal of 5 bases from V and 1 base from J, the junction contained 12 bases not matched to a gene. CDR1 and CDR2 (germline): SNHLY, FYNNEI. The sample's time point: patch test 1, 2 weeks after DPC sensitization. Treatment: therapeutic diphenylcyclopropenone sensitization with weekly scalp DPC.

The specimen comprised whole blood, sampled in connection with sensitization to the hapten diphenylcyclopropenone (DPC). The sequence was obtained from a woman between 55 and 75 years old with alopecia areata. Some clones in this sample may be carry-over from other donors' samples. The J gene is TRBJ2-6, the V gene TRBV2; 9 positions agree with TRBD1. The CDR3 bases are TGTGCCAGCAGTTTTTTTGTGGGACAGGGCCTTTCTGGGGCCAACGTCCTGACTTTC. It specifies CASSFFVGQGLSGANVLTF.